The 17 T cell receptor beta chains below all came from one sample that was sequenced in a study of tumor-infiltrating lymphocytes in primary liver carcinoma. cDNA specific to TCR beta was made from 500 ng of total RNA, with a constant-region primer employed for priming. Library construction for TCR beta comprised three nested multiplex PCR rounds performed with slightly modified ARM-PCR. The opening two PCR rounds, ten to eleven cycles each, paired TRBV1-TRBV30 forward primers with a C-beta reverse primer. Via MiXCR, TCRdb re-called the multiplex PCR reads, giving one row per CDR3 protein. The sample lists about 310,000 distinct CDR3 sequences, 50% to 70% occurring once. Blood RNA originated from unsorted whole blood, with germline DNA additionally extracted. Source material: peripheral blood. These receptors all come from a man aged 40-49 years with primary liver carcinoma and hepatitis B virus infection.

This clonotype is a singleton in its sample. As DNA, the CDR3 is TGTGCCAGCAGTACCGGGACAGGAACCCAGTACTTC. Protein: CASSTGTGTQYF. The chain uses TRBV6-2 or TRBV6-3 and TRBJ2-5; 8 positions match TRBD1. Trimming took 5 bases from V and 8 from J; bases not matched to a gene: 4. This CDR3 region has 12 residues. CDR1 MNHEY and CDR2 SVGEGT come from the germline V gene.

This clonotype appeared a single time. As the CDR3 is not closed by the conserved phenylalanine or tryptophan, this likely results from a read error. The rearrangement joins TRBV4-3 to TRBJ2-2, with D maybe TRBD2 (6 bases). This CDR3 contains 16 residues. The germline gives CDR1 LGHNA, CDR2 YSLEER. CDR3 nucleotides: TGCTCCAGCAGCCTAGCGCTCGCGGGGAACACCGGGGAGCTGTTTTCT. As protein: CSSSLALAGNTGELFS.

The genes are TRBV28 and TRBJ1-5; perhaps TRBD1 as D (6 bases). Trimming removed 2 bases from V and 0 bases from J, with 8 bases in between. Germline CDR1 and CDR2: MDHEN and SYDVKM. This CDR3 is built from 15 residues. The DNA for the CDR3 is TGTGCCAGCAGTTTAACAGGGTATAGCAATCAGCCCCAGCATTTT. Translated, it gives CASSLTGYSNQPQHF. The full variable domain, its missing parts supplied by reference TRBV28 and TRBJ1-5, is DVKVTQSSRYLVKRTGEKVFLECVQDMDHENMFWYRQDPGLGLRLIYFSYDVKMKEKGDIPEGYSVSREKKERFSLILESASTNQTSMYLCASSLTGYSNQPQHFGDGTRLSIL.

On this clonotype itself: This may come from a read error, since a much larger clone is one base off. This chain connects TRBV6-1 to TRBJ2-1, with D tentatively TRBD2 (7 bases). CDR1 and CDR2 (germline): MNHNS, SASEGT. V was trimmed by 7 bases and J by 3 bases, leaving 22 bases between them. The CDR3 is 17 amino acids. The CDR3 nucleotides read TGTGCCAGCAACTGGGAATCAGGGGACTACTACTACAATGAGCAGTTCTTC. Encoded protein: CASNWESGDYYYNEQFF.

This chain uses TRBV29-1 with TRBJ1-2; 8 bases match TRBD1. CDR3 size: 15 residues. CDR1 and CDR2 from the germline V gene are SQVTM and ANQGSEA. Trimming at V came to 5 bases and at J to 7 bases, leaving 15 bases not matched to a gene. The CDR3: CSVHGDRFPSGGYTF. CDR3 coding DNA: TGCAGCGTTCATGGGGACAGGTTCCCATCTGGTGGCTACACCTTC.

The chain has TRBV20-1 and TRBJ2-7, with 8 bases lining up with TRBD1. V gave up 5 bases and J gave up 4 bases; unmatched junction bases: 10. Germline V gives CDR1 DFQATT, CDR2 SNEGSKA (reference sequence). The CDR3 loop spans 14 amino acids. Here the CDR3 reads CSASSRTGRYEQYF. The CDR3, as DNA: TGCAGTGCTTCAAGTAGGACAGGGCGATACGAGCAGTACTTC.

In regard to this clonotype: This may be a read error: a much more frequent sequence differs by one nucleotide. This chain links TRBV6-2 or TRBV6-3 with TRBJ2-3; perhaps TRBD2 as D (6 bases). CDR1 and CDR2 from the germline V gene are MNHEY and SVGEGT. The CDR3 consists of 13 residues. The V gene lost 5 bases and the J gene lost 5 bases, with 11 bases spanning the gap. The CDR3 coding sequence is TGTGCCAGCAGTCCCCTGGGAGGAGATACGCAGTATTTT. Encoded protein: CASSPLGGDTQYF.

This clonotype appeared once. The chain employs TRBV29-1 and TRBJ2-3; no definite D call. Germline V gene data show CDR1 as SQVTM and CDR2 as ANQGSEA. This CDR3 spans 10 amino acids. The CDR3 region has the DNA TGCTCCTTAGTCACAGATACGCAGTATTTT. Its translation: CSLVTDTQYF.

The gene calls are TRBV2 and TRBJ2-7; TRBD2 might be the D (6 bases). Per the germline V gene, CDR1 is SNHLY and CDR2 is FYNNEI. This CDR3 contains 14 residues. Trimming removed 6 bases at V and 6 bases at J, with 18 bases between. The CDR3 region is CASRPREISGEQYF. DNA for the CDR3: TGTGCCAGCAGGCCACGGGAGATCTCGGGCGAGCAGTACTTC.

With respect to this clonotype: This may be a read error: a much more frequent sequence differs by one nucleotide. The chain carries TRBV6-2 or TRBV6-3 and TRBJ1-5; perhaps TRBD1 as D (5 bases). Per the germline V gene, CDR1 is MNHEY and CDR2 is SVGEGT. There are 15 residues in the CDR3. V shed 8 bases and J shed 3 bases, with 17 bases lying between them. The CDR3 coding sequence is TGTGCCAGCGCCAACGGGGGAGGTGACAATCAGCCCCAGCATTTT. Protein product: CASANGGGDNQPQHF.

About this clonotype: Compared with germline, one end of the junction differs, possibly owing to a read error. The CDR3 nucleotides are TGTGCCAGCAGTTACCTGGGACAGGGGAACACCGGGGAGCTGTTATTT. Translated, it gives CASSYLGQGNTGELLF. The V and J genes are TRBV6-6 and TRBJ2-2, with 10 nucleotides matching TRBD1. This CDR3 has 16 amino acids. From germline, CDR1 is MNHNY and CDR2 SVGAGI (reference sequence).

A few counts support this clonotype. V usage is TRBV2 and J usage is TRBJ2-3; the D call may be TRBD1 or TRBD2 (5 bases each). The CDR3 sequence is 12 residues long. Trimming stripped 7 bases from V and 6 bases from J, with 11 bases between. Germline assignment: CDR1 SNHLY and CDR2 FYNNEI. Here the CDR3 DNA reads TGTGCCAGCAATGAGGGGTTTGATACGCAGTATTTT. Translated, it gives CASNEGFDTQYF.

As to this clonotype: No conserved phenylalanine or tryptophan is present at the end of the CDR3, so a read error is the likely explanation. This chain connects TRBV6-5 to TRBJ1-1; D is uncertain. The CDR3 extends over 15 amino acids. The germline CDR1 and CDR2 sequences are MNHEY and SVGAGI. The V end was cut by 2 bases, the J end by 4 bases, with 14 bases between. The CDR3 loop is CASSYIRKSGTEAFV. In DNA, the CDR3 is TGTGCCAGCAGTTACATTAGAAAGAGTGGCACTGAAGCTTTCGTT.

This chain joins TRBV12-3 or TRBV12-4 and TRBJ2-1; D is perhaps TRBD1 or TRBD2 (5 bases each). The CDR3 is 13 amino acids. V gave up 8 bases and J gave up 12 bases, with 20 bases separating them. The CDR3 region is CASERGPALGQFF. The CDR3 nucleotides are TGTGCCAGCGAGAGGGGACCGGCGCTTGGGCAGTTCTTC.

This clonotype has just a few counts. The chain is built from TRBV7-9 and TRBJ2-5; D remains ambiguous. With 2 bases removed from V and 2 bases from J, the gap between germline ends came to 9 bases. Germline V gives CDR1 SEHNR, CDR2 FQNEAQ (reference sequence). This CDR3 has 14 amino acids. Here the CDR3 reads CASSLRQDQETQYF. The CDR3 DNA reads TGTGCCAGCAGCTTAAGGCAGGATCAAGAGACCCAGTACTTC.

Comments on this clonotype: One end of the junction fails to match germline, which may point to a read error. The chain has TRBV11-2 and TRBJ2-7, with D tentatively TRBD2 (6 bases). The CDR3 totals 14 residues. In germline, CDR1 is SGHAT, CDR2 FQNNGV. The CDR3 nucleotides are TGTGTCAGCAGACTTTCTGGCGGGACCTACGAGCAGTACTTT. Translation: CVSRLSGGTYEQYF. Filled out from reference TRBV11-2 and TRBJ2-7, the complete variable domain reads EAGVAQSPRYKIIEKRQSVAFWCNPISGHATLYWYQQILGQGPKLLIQFQNNGVVDDSQLPKDRFSAERLKGVDSTLKIQPAKLEDSAVYLCVSRLSGGTYEQYFGPGTRLTVT.

The rearrangement links TRBV29-1 to TRBJ1-2; TRBD1 agrees at 7 bases. V dropped 7 bases and J dropped 10; count of bases not matched to a gene: 15. The CDR3 totals 13 residues. Germline V gives CDR1 SQVTM, CDR2 ANQGSEA. As DNA, the CDR3 is TGCAGCGCCTCGCAGGGGGATGAGAATGACTACACCTTC. It translates to CSASQGDENDYTF.